The clone carrying this T cell receptor (beta chain) came up a few times. This entry belongs to a study of T-cell memory formation after mild COVID-19. The V and J ends lost 2 bases and 0 bases respectively, with 13 bases between them. The CDR3 consists of 16 residues. TCRdb fed the 5' RACE reads into MiXCR, producing one record per CDR3 protein. The sample has a few hundred thousand distinct CDR3 sequences, 20% to 25% seen once. The TCR comes from an adult woman who had mild COVID-19 (a few samples of this study predate the infection). Cell type and time point are not known. The chain links TRBV12-3 or TRBV12-4 to TRBJ1-2; D not resolved. The sample taken for sequencing was PBMCs or a T cell subset sorted from them (not recorded which). This CDR3 is CASSLNLSPPNYGYTF. In DNA, the CDR3 is TGTGCCAGCAGTTTAAATCTGTCACCCCCTAACTATGGCTACACCTTC.